These 14 T cell receptor beta chains were sequenced from one sample in a study of blood T cell repertoires in COVID-19. The assay was immunoSEQ multiplex PCR, and TCRdb's table has in-frame clones only and misses some. The sample contains about 160,000 clones, 85% of which appear only once. The sequencing input was peripheral blood. The receptors come from a man aged 35 to 55 with acute or convalescent COVID-19.

This rearrangement joins TRBV2 to TRBJ1-2, with D perhaps matching TRBD1 (5 bases). Germline V gives CDR1 SNHLY, CDR2 FYNNEI. V was cut by 4 bases and J by 3 bases, with 9 bases left in between. CDR3 size: 13 residues. In DNA form, the CDR3 reads TGTGCCAGCAGTGCTGAACAGGACTATGGCTACACCTTC. Protein product: CASSAEQDYGYTF.

The chain uses TRBV10-3 and TRBJ2-5; 8 positions agree with TRBD2. The CDR3 extends over 13 amino acids. Germline-derived CDR1 and CDR2 are ENHRY and SYGVKD. The junction had 7 bases not matched to a gene; V was cut back by 8 bases and J by 5 bases. The CDR3 protein is CAILASGGETQYF. The DNA of the CDR3 is TGTGCCATCTTAGCGAGCGGGGGCGAGACCCAGTACTTC.

The rearrangement uses TRBV5-4 and TRBJ2-1; 7 bases fit TRBD1. Germline values: CDR1 SGHNT, CDR2 YYREEE (reference sequence). V gave up 1 base and J gave up 7 bases; unmatched junction bases: 8. There are 15 residues in the CDR3. DNA of the CDR3: TGTGCCAGCAGCTTGCGACAGGGTACGGGTAATGAGCAGTTCTTC. Its translation: CASSLRQGTGNEQFF.

Written as DNA, the CDR3 is TGTGCCAGCAGCCAATTGGTCAGTTCCTACGAGCAGTACTTC. This gives the protein CASSQLVSSYEQYF. The V gene is TRBV3-1 (or the pseudogene TRBV3-2), the J gene TRBJ2-7; D ambiguous. CDR1 is LGHDT, CDR2 YNNKEL, per germline (reference sequence). CDR3 length: 14 residues. V shed 2 bases and J shed 1 base, with 9 bases lying between them.

The chain has TRBV11-1 and TRBJ1-1, with TRBD1 matching 8 bases. Germline CDR1 is SGHAT and CDR2 is FQDESV (reference sequence). J was trimmed by 4 bases and V by 7 bases; bases with no gene match: 8. This CDR3 region has 14 residues. The CDR3 loop reads CASNSQGGSTEAFF. The CDR3 DNA is TGTGCCAGCAACTCACAGGGGGGAAGCACTGAAGCTTTCTTT.

Turning to this clone: Other DNA sequences within the sample encode an identical CDR3. The V call is TRBV13, the J call TRBJ2-7; D is ambiguous. This CDR3 contains 12 residues. The germline V and J ends were trimmed by 6 bases and 0 bases, with 6 bases remaining between them. Looked up from germline, CDR1 is PRHDT and CDR2 is FYEKMQ (reference sequence). This CDR3 reads CASSPSSYEQYF. The CDR3 DNA is TGTGCCAGCAGTCCCAGCTCCTACGAGCAGTACTTC.

CDR3 amino acids: CASSLMGPGSEQFF. CDR3 nucleotide sequence: TGTGCCAGCAGCTTAATGGGTCCGGGGAGTGAGCAGTTCTTC. The chain employs TRBV7-3 and TRBJ2-1, with D perhaps matching TRBD2 (5 bases). The CDR3 is 14 amino acids. Trimming pared 1 base from V and 9 bases from J, leaving 13 bases between. Germline lookup yields CDR1 SGHTA and CDR2 FQGTGA.

The V gene is TRBV15, the J gene TRBJ1-6, with 10 positions matching TRBD1. This CDR3 is built from 16 residues. Trimming cost V 4 bases and J 7 bases; bases outside gene matches: 7. CDR1 LNHNV and CDR2 YYDKDF come from the germline V gene (reference sequence). This chain's CDR3 is CATSTGTGAENSPLHF. CDR3 DNA sequence: TGTGCCACCAGCACTGGGACAGGGGCGGAAAATTCACCCCTCCACTTT.

The chain couples TRBV10-3 to TRBJ2-7; D call uncertain. There are 13 residues in the CDR3. Germline V lookup: CDR1 ENHRY, CDR2 SYGVKD. V was pared by 6 bases and J by 1 base, with 10 bases between. For the CDR3, the DNA is TGTGCCATCAGGCTAGGAACTTCCTACGAGCAGTACTTC. Amino acid sequence: CAIRLGTSYEQYF.

CDR3 sequence reads: CAWSVVGVAKNIQYF. CDR3 sequence (DNA): TGTGCCTGGAGTGTTGTGGGCGTAGCCAAAAACATTCAGTACTTC. The chain is built from TRBV30 and TRBJ2-4; no firm D call. CDR3 length: 15 residues. Trimming shortened V by 0 bases and J by 0 bases, and 9 bases separated the two germline ends. Germline V lookup: CDR1 GTSNPN, CDR2 SVGIG (reference sequence).

This clone was seen just once. The genes are TRBV30 and TRBJ1-5, with a tentative D call TRBD1 (5 bases). Trimming took off 0 bases at V and 8 bases at J, with 11 bases between the two ends. The germline CDR1 and CDR2 sequences are GTSNPN and SVGIG (reference sequence). The CDR3 extends over 13 amino acids. The CDR3 DNA reads TGTGCCTGGAGTGTACGCGCGGGGGAGCCCCAGCATTTT. This sequence encodes CAWSVRAGEPQHF.

The J gene is TRBJ2-1, the V gene TRBV12-5, with D maybe TRBD2 (6 bases). CDR3 length equals 14 residues. V lost 1 base, J lost 9 bases, and 13 bases lay in between. The germline gives CDR1 LGHNT, CDR2 FRNRAP. The CDR3 sequence: CASGLGLTGVEQFF. The CDR3 DNA reads as TGTGCTAGTGGTTTGGGATTAACGGGGGTTGAGCAGTTCTTC.

The rearrangement links TRBV24-1 to TRBJ2-5, with 11 bases that match TRBD1. CDR1 and CDR2 (germline): KGHDR, SFDVKD. J gave up 4 bases and V 3 bases, and 3 bases lay outside the gene matches. The CDR3 is made up of 15 amino acids. Here the CDR3 reads CATSDPGTGGETQYF. For the CDR3, the DNA is TGTGCCACCAGTGATCCCGGGACAGGGGGAGAGACCCAGTACTTC.

The count of this clone is one. The chain recombines TRBV3-1 (or the pseudogene TRBV3-2) with TRBJ1-2; TRBD1 might be the D (6 bases). This CDR3 region has 13 residues. V lost 4 bases to trimming and J lost 6 bases, with 12 bases between them. CDR1 and CDR2 (germline): LGHDT, YNNKEL (reference sequence). The CDR3 loop is CASSLSRGDGYTF. The CDR3 DNA follows: TGTGCCAGCAGCCTTTCCAGGGGCGATGGCTACACCTTC.